What follows describes a single TCR beta chain. This CDR3 comprises 15 residues. Germline CDR1 and CDR2: SNHLY and FYNNEI. Trimming pared 1 base from V and 12 bases from J, leaving 19 bases between. Sequencing was performed with immunoSEQ multiplex PCR; in TCRdb, only in-frame clones are kept and a portion is missing. The table lists 15,000 to 20,000 clones, approximately 90% of them singletons. Time point defined: pretreatment peripheral blood. The diagnosis in patients was locally advanced or metastatic urothelial carcinoma. The entry originates in a study of PD-L1 blockade in urothelial cancer. Across the whole study: About 85% of the 29 patients were men with bladder-origin urothelial cancer. Median T cell yield from blood was 141,255.

Source: PBMCs, taken around atezolizumab (anti-PD-L1) treatment. The chain carries TRBV2 and TRBJ2-1, with D tentatively TRBD2 (5 bases). The clonotype originates from a man in his sixties or seventies with urothelial cancer. CDR3 residues: CASSEEYLAGNPQFF. In DNA form, the CDR3 reads TGTGCCAGCAGTGAAGAGTACCTGGCGGGCAATCCGCAGTTCTTC.